This is a list of T cell receptor beta chains from one sample in a study of T cells in Graves' hyperthyroidism and ophthalmopathy. Via MiXCR, TCRdb re-called the multiplex PCR reads, giving one row per CDR3 protein. The data show nearly 600,000 distinct CDR3 sequences, approximately 13% seen once. The sample consisted of blood. These receptors all stem from a woman aged 25-40 years with Graves' hyperthyroidism that later progressed to Graves' ophthalmopathy. Each CDR3 is given with its conserved first and last residue. The order of the fields is CDR3 protein, CDR3 DNA, D gene, CDR3 length, clone size, V gene, J gene. A D gene is named only where the DNA matches it firmly. The listing skips clone size in some rows; elsewhere it reads once, few, many or a size class.

CASSWGLAGGMEQYF	TGTGCCAGCAGTTGGGGCCTAGCGGGGGGTATGGAGCAGTACTTC	TRBD2	15	-	TRBV12-3/TRBV12-4	TRBJ2-7
CASTERARPSNQPQHF	TGTGCCAGTACCGAAAGAGCCAGGCCAAGCAATCAGCCCCAGCATTTT	-	16	many	TRBV19	TRBJ1-5
CASSLMTAGELFF	TGTGCCAGCAGTTTAATGACGGCCGGGGAGCTGTTTTTT	-	13	many	TRBV12-3/TRBV12-4	TRBJ2-2
CAIGGQTEATDTQYF	TGTGCCATCGGGGGGCAGACAGAGGCGACAGATACGCAGTATTTT	-	15	many	TRBV10-3	TRBJ2-3
CASSSRTGDSEQYF	TGTGCCAGCAGCTCCAGGACAGGAGATAGCGAGCAGTACTTC	TRBD1	14	many	TRBV5-4	TRBJ2-7
CASATRLLNEQFF	TGTGCCAGCGCGACTAGGCTCCTCAATGAGCAGTTCTTC	-	13	few	TRBV12-3/TRBV12-4	TRBJ2-1
CATIDDGGGGNQPQHF	TGTGCCACCATTGACGATGGGGGCGGGGGCAATCAGCCCCAGCATTTT	-	16	-	TRBV6-1	TRBJ1-5
CASSPTTHEYYEQYF	TGTGCCAGCAGCCCTACGACTCACGAGTACTACGAGCAGTACTTC	-	15	-	TRBV7-9	TRBJ2-7
CATSPQSSGSYNEQFF	TGTGCCACCAGTCCCCAATCTAGCGGGAGCTACAATGAGCAGTTCTTC	TRBD2	16	many	TRBV24-1	TRBJ2-1
CASSSRDRGNTEAFF	TGTGCCAGCAGCTCCCGGGACAGGGGGAACACTGAAGCTTTCTTT	TRBD1	15	many	TRBV11-3	TRBJ1-1
CASSPGSLGLNQPQHF	TGTGCCAGCTCACCAGGATCCCTGGGCCTTAATCAGCCCCAGCATTTT	-	16	many	TRBV18	TRBJ1-5
CASSGALRSSGNTIYF	TGTGCCAGCAGTGGGGCGCTCCGAAGCTCTGGAAACACCATATATTTT	-	16	many	TRBV12-3/TRBV12-4	TRBJ1-3
CASSVGFPGRGYEQYF	TGTGCCAGCAGCGTAGGTTTCCCCGGCAGGGGCTACGAGCAGTACTTC	-	16	many	TRBV9	TRBJ2-7
CSARDYQGASTEAFF	TGCAGTGCTAGAGATTACCAGGGGGCGAGTACTGAAGCTTTCTTT	TRBD1	15	many	TRBV20-1	TRBJ1-1
CASSCRTSGPTDTQYF	TGTGCCAGCAGTTGCCGGACTAGCGGGCCCACAGATACGCAGTATTTT	TRBD2	16	-	TRBV12-3/TRBV12-4	TRBJ2-3
CASSFGHIQYF	TGTGCCAGCAGTTTTGGGCACATTCAGTACTTC	-	11	many	TRBV27	TRBJ2-4
CSARDVLAGGWYYNEQFF	TGCAGTGCTAGAGACGTTCTAGCGGGAGGGTGGTACTACAATGAGCAGTTCTTC	TRBD2	18	-	TRBV20-1	TRBJ2-1
CASSPPRLKGLRLGNQPQHF	TGTGCCAGCAGTCCTCCCCGGTTAAAGGGGCTTCGTTTGGGCAATCAGCCCCAGCATTTT	-	20	many	TRBV28	TRBJ1-5
CASSQDLFPRDQTNYGYTF	TGCGCCAGCAGCCAAGATCTTTTCCCCAGGGACCAAACTAACTATGGCTACACCTTC	-	19	few	TRBV4-3	TRBJ1-2
CASSLLAGGKYEQYF	TGCGCCAGCAGTTTGCTAGCGGGAGGTAAATACGAGCAGTACTTC	TRBD2	15	-	TRBV28	TRBJ2-7
CASSIGTGGTEAFF	TGTGCCAGTAGTATCGGGACAGGGGGCACTGAAGCTTTCTTT	TRBD1	14	many	TRBV19	TRBJ1-1
CASSAPPMGLSGNTIYF	TGTGCCAGCAGTGCCCCACCGATGGGGCTCTCTGGAAACACCATATATTTT	-	17	few	TRBV6-1	TRBJ1-3
CSAGQQGMSEQYF	TGCAGTGCTGGGCAACAGGGAATGAGCGAGCAGTACTTC	-	13	-	TRBV20-1	TRBJ2-7
CAWSPGYNQPQHF	TGTGCCTGGAGTCCCGGGTACAATCAGCCCCAGCATTTT	-	13	many	TRBV30	TRBJ1-5
CASSLALRIPYNEQYF	TGTGCCAGCAGCTTAGCACTCAGAATTCCCTACAATGAGCAGTACTTC	-	16	few	TRBV7-2	TRBJ2-7
CASSSTGGADEQYF	TGTGCCAGTAGTTCCACAGGGGGCGCAGACGAGCAGTACTTC	TRBD1	14	many	TRBV19	TRBJ2-7
CASSDPLQGGEKLFF	TGTGCCAGCAGTGACCCCTTGCAGGGGGGCGAAAAACTGTTTTTT	TRBD1	15	-	TRBV25-1	TRBJ1-4
CASSQREQTYNEQFF	TGTGCCAGCAGTCAGCGGGAGCAGACTTACAATGAGCAGTTCTTC	TRBD2	15	many	TRBV12-3/TRBV12-4	TRBJ2-1